The 26 T cell receptor beta chains below all came from one sample that was sequenced in a study of tumor-infiltrating lymphocytes in oesophageal squamous cell carcinoma. From the PCR reads, TCRdb called clonotypes with MiXCR, one entry per CDR3 protein. The sample lists about 12,000 distinct CDR3 sequences, approximately 60% occurring once. The source material was esophageal tumor tissue. These receptors were taken from a female donor with esophageal squamous cell carcinoma.

The J gene is TRBJ2-4, the V gene TRBV28, with 8 bases aligning to TRBD1. The DNA end is a closer match to TRBJ2-7, so the J assignment may be wrong. Germline assignment: CDR1 MDHEN and CDR2 SYDVKM. The CDR3 has 15 residues. The CDR3 spells CASSWGTGRSYEQYF. The DNA of the CDR3 is TGTGCCAGCAGTTGGGGGACAGGCCGCTCCTACGAGCAGTACTTC.

The table lists this clonotype with many counts. The chain links TRBV24-1 to TRBJ2-1; perhaps TRBD1 as D (6 bases). The V gene's germline CDR1 is KGHDR and CDR2 SFDVKD. V was shortened by 4 bases and J by 7 bases, with 13 bases between the two germline ends. This CDR3 has 14 residues. The CDR3: CATSDHGQFNEQFF. The CDR3 DNA reads TGTGCCACCAGTGACCATGGACAGTTTAATGAGCAGTTCTTC.

This rearrangement joins TRBV7-2 to TRBJ2-7, with D possibly being TRBD2 (5 bases). The CDR3 is 14 residues long. Between the trimmed V and J ends, which lost 2 bases and 3 bases, there was a span of 11 bases. The germline V gene encodes CDR1 SGHTA and CDR2 FQGNSA. For the CDR3, the DNA is TGTGCCAGCAGCTTACAAGACGGACTCTACGAGCAGTACTTC. It codes for CASSLQDGLYEQYF.

The V gene is TRBV7-4, the J gene TRBJ2-7; the D gene is possibly TRBD2 (5 bases). The J call is in doubt because the DNA end fits TRBJ2-1 better. CDR3 length: 16 residues. Looked up from germline, CDR1 is SGHVT and CDR2 is SQSDAQ. The CDR3 DNA reads as TGTGCCAGCAGCTTATCCGGGAACCACGTACGAGAGACCCAGTTCTTC. It is translated as CASSLSGNHVRETQFF.

In this sample, this clonotype is large (0.1 to 1%). Being one base from a much bigger clone, this may be a read error. The chain couples TRBV7-2 to TRBJ2-1; no clear D gene. The germline gives CDR1 SGHTA, CDR2 FQGNSA. The ends were cut back, 1 base at V and 10 bases at J, with 14 bases in the middle. CDR3 length: 14 residues. Here the CDR3 reads CASSLGGGLYEQFF. The DNA of the CDR3 is TGTGCCAGCAGCTTAGGTGGCGGCCTTTACGAGCAGTTCTTC.

The gene calls are TRBV6-8 and TRBJ2-7; D possibly corresponds to TRBD1 (5 bases). Trimming shortened V by 6 bases and J by 0 bases, and 24 bases separated the two germline ends. Germline lookup yields CDR1 MNHGY and CDR2 SAAAGT. The CDR3 is made up of 18 amino acids. CDR3 sequence reads: CASSPGPPGIDSSYEQYF. CDR3 DNA: TGTGCCAGCAGCCCCGGCCCTCCAGGAATAGACAGCTCCTACGAGCAGTACTTC.

The chain carries TRBV7-8 and TRBJ2-1; 8 bases map to TRBD1. The end of the DNA aligns better with TRBJ2-7, so the J call may be wrong. Germline CDR1 reads SGHVS; CDR2 reads FQNEAQ. This CDR3 region has 14 residues. The CDR3: CASSTWTGRYEQYF. The CDR3 nucleotides read TGTGCCAGCAGCACCTGGACAGGGCGCTACGAGCAGTACTTC.

The chain employs TRBV12-3 or TRBV12-4 and TRBJ2-7, with D hard to call. The J call may not be correct, given that the DNA end is closer to TRBJ2-6. The length of the CDR3 is 16 residues. CDR3 in amino acids: CASSLGNLFGANVLTF. The CDR3 coding sequence is TGTGCCAGCAGTTTGGGAAATTTATTTGGGGCCAACGTCCTGACTTTC.

This clonotype has a handful of counts. The J gene is TRBJ2-1, the V gene TRBV7-8; D might be TRBD1 or TRBD2, each matching 5 bases. V lost 5 bases and J lost 6, with 14 bases in between. In germline, CDR1 is SGHVS, CDR2 FQNEAQ. The CDR3 runs to 14 residues. The CDR3 bases are TGTGCCAGCAGCCTCCGGGACGGAGTCAATGAGCAGTTCTTC. As protein: CASSLRDGVNEQFF.

In regard to this clonotype: A read error may produce the germline difference seen at one junction end. V and J are TRBV7-3 and TRBJ2-6; 10 nucleotides match TRBD1. The DNA end is more similar to TRBJ2-7, so the J call may be wrong. Germline V lookup: CDR1 SGHTA, CDR2 FQGTGA. This CDR3 is built from 14 residues. The CDR3 sequence is CANSLLGTGDEQYF. The CDR3 DNA sequence: TGTGCCAACAGCTTACTCGGGACAGGGGACGAGCAGTACTTC.

The V call is TRBV7-2, the J call TRBJ2-3, with 9 bases lining up with TRBD2. TRBJ2-7 explains the end of the DNA better; the J call may be wrong. CDR3 length: 14 residues. Germline CDR1 is SGHTA and CDR2 is FQGNSA. CDR3 sequence (DNA): TGTGCCAGCAGAGATAAGACTAGCGGCTACGAGCAGTACTTC. Translation: CASRDKTSGYEQYF.

This clonotype was picked up one time. This sequence joins TRBV12-3 or TRBV12-4 and TRBJ2-2; a weak D match, TRBD2 (6 bases). The CDR3 spans 16 residues. Trimming shortened V by 1 base and J by 4 bases, and 13 bases separated the two germline ends. The chain's CDR3 is CASSLGNAGSTGELFF. CDR3 bases: TGTGCCAGCAGTTTAGGGAACGCGGGGTCCACCGGGGAGCTGTTTTTT.

The chain combines TRBV12-3 or TRBV12-4 with TRBJ2-3; TRBD1 aligns across 9 bases. The J call is in doubt because the DNA end fits TRBJ2-7 better. The CDR3 runs to 15 residues. The CDR3 bases are TGTGCCAGCAGTGCGAGACAGGGGGTGGCGAAGGAGCAGTACTTC. Protein: CASSARQGVAKEQYF.

CDR3 residues: CASSSGTSGRNEQFF. The CDR3 nucleotides are TGTGCCAGCAGCTCCGGGACTAGCGGGAGGAATGAGCAGTTCTTC. The chain joins TRBV11-2 to TRBJ2-1; 15 bases fit TRBD2. Germline CDR1 is SGHAT and CDR2 is FQNNGV. The length of the CDR3 is 15 residues. V was clipped by 4 bases and J by 7 bases; unmatched bases: 2.

The V call is TRBV6-1, the J call TRBJ2-7; no definite D call. The CDR3 covers 13 residues. Trimming took 5 bases from V and 1 from J, leaving 9 bases between them. Germline values: CDR1 MNHNS, CDR2 SASEGT. The CDR3 DNA reads TGTGCCAGCAGTTACCCCCCTTCCTACGAGCAGTACTTC. It translates to CASSYPPSYEQYF.

Concerning this clonotype: A much larger clonotype is one base distant, so this may be a read error. V gene TRBV27 combines with J gene TRBJ2-1; tentatively, D is TRBD2 (5 bases). V was shortened by 5 bases and J by 10 bases, with 24 bases between the two germline ends. This CDR3 comprises 16 residues. Germline V gives CDR1 MNHEY, CDR2 SMNVEV (reference sequence). The CDR3 loop is CASSTRAERISGEQFF. As DNA, the CDR3 is TGTGCCAGCAGTACCAGAGCGGAGCGTATAAGTGGCGAGCAGTTCTTC.

This clonotype was seen at least ten times. The rearrangement joins TRBV5-1 to TRBJ2-7; perhaps D is TRBD1 or TRBD2 (5 bases each). The germline V gene has CDR1 SGHRS and CDR2 YFSETQ. Trimming shortened V by 0 bases and J by 3 bases, and 22 bases separated the two germline ends. This CDR3 has 18 amino acids. The CDR3 sequence: CASSLAGRKKEGYYEQYF. Here the CDR3 DNA reads TGCGCCAGCAGCTTGGCGGGCAGAAAAAAAGAGGGGTACTACGAGCAGTACTTC.

The table lists this clonotype with many counts. A much larger clone differs by one base, so this may be a read error. The V call is TRBV10-3, the J call TRBJ2-7, with 7 bases lining up with TRBD2. Germline V gene data show CDR1 as ENHRY and CDR2 as SYGVKD. The CDR3 loop spans 14 amino acids. The trim removed 5 bases at V and 7 bases at J, leaving 11 bases unmatched. The CDR3 reads CAISSGDLAGEQYF. In nucleotides, the CDR3 is TGTGCCATCAGTAGCGGGGACTTAGCGGGTGAGCAGTACTTC.

This clonotype has ten or more counts. This rearrangement joins TRBV7-3 to TRBJ1-2, with 9 bases identical to TRBD1. Losses at the gene ends were 4 bases for V and 6 bases for J; bases not matched to a gene: 9. Germline CDR1 reads SGHTA; CDR2 reads FQGTGA. The CDR3 consists of 15 residues. The CDR3 sequence: CASSSTGTGYNGYTF. In DNA, the CDR3 is TGTGCCAGCAGCTCGACCGGGACAGGGTACAATGGCTACACCTTC.

The rearrangement joins TRBV11-1 to TRBJ2-1; D uncertain. CDR3 length: 14 amino acids. Germline values: CDR1 SGHAT, CDR2 FQDESV (reference sequence). Trimming left V 5 bases short and J 0 bases short, with 8 bases between. The CDR3 bases are TGTGCCAGCAGCGCCGTAGGCTCCTACAATGAGCAGTTCTTC. Translated, it gives CASSAVGSYNEQFF.

The chain links TRBV11-2 to TRBJ2-3; no clear D. This CDR3 has 13 residues. V was pared by 6 bases and J by 2 bases, with 9 bases between. In germline, CDR1 is SGHAT, CDR2 FQNNGV. In DNA, the CDR3 is TGTGCCAGCAGAGAAGACAACACAGATACGCAGTATTTT. Amino acids: CASREDNTDTQYF.

This clonotype was counted at least ten times. The chain couples TRBV5-1 to TRBJ2-1, with 7 bases matching TRBD2. CDR3 size: 13 residues. Germline loops: CDR1 SGHRS, CDR2 YFSETQ. Germline trimming cut 7 bases from V and 3 bases from J; bases unmatched to any gene: 4. The CDR3 DNA reads TGCGCCAGCGGGAGGGAGAACTACAATGAGCAGTTCTTC. It translates to CASGRENYNEQFF.

In this sample, this clonotype is medium-sized (0.01 to 0.1%). The V call is TRBV10-3, the J call TRBJ1-2; 7 bases line up with TRBD1. This CDR3 region has 13 residues. The V and J ends lost 8 bases and 7 bases, in that order; junction bases with no gene match: 10. CDR1 and CDR2 (germline): ENHRY, SYGVKD. CDR3 DNA sequence: TGTGCCATCTCCGAGACAGGGTTGGGTGGCTACACCTTC. Residues: CAISETGLGGYTF.

As concerns this clonotype: This CDR3 is missing its conserved last phenylalanine or tryptophan, likely due to a read error. The DNA is left out, because the CDR3 cannot be placed on it with certainty; the CDR3 is given as TCRdb lists it. The chain carries TRBV7-8 and TRBJ1-1; TRBD1 reflects the table's D call only, with no check against the DNA. In germline, CDR1 is SGHVS, CDR2 FQNEAQ. The CDR3 is 17 residues long, counting both termini. CDR3 sequence reads: CASSSQGWVRETQYFGP.

The chain recombines TRBV7-3 with TRBJ2-4; D not resolved. Trimming took 1 base from V and 6 from J, leaving 10 bases between them. This CDR3 spans 14 amino acids. The germline V gene has CDR1 SGHTA and CDR2 FQGTGA. Here the CDR3 reads CASSLMGKLNIQYF. In nucleotides, the CDR3 is TGTGCCAGCAGCTTAATGGGGAAATTAAACATTCAGTACTTC.

This clonotype was detected a few times. The rearrangement uses TRBV7-2 and TRBJ1-2; a weak D match, TRBD1 (6 bases). Trimming took off 4 bases at V and 4 bases at J, with 16 bases between the two ends. The CDR3 consists of 15 residues. Germline V gene sequence: CDR1 SGHTA, CDR2 FQGNSA. The CDR3 nucleotides read TGTGCCAGCAGCTCCCCACAGGGTTTCCGCTATGGCTACACCTTC. It encodes CASSSPQGFRYGYTF.